Sequencing of this TCR beta chain was carried out in a study of OX40 agonist ivuxolimab in advanced cancers. Across the whole study: Prior checkpoint blockade (anti-PD-1, anti-PD-L1 or anti-CTLA-4) was permitted; around 37% had it. Study-wide results and caveats: Some of the lowest clonal expansion was seen in partial responders at 0.1-3.0 mg/kg.

Measured with immunoSEQ multiplex PCR; TCRdb has only the in-frame clones, and not every one. The sample consists of around 80,000 clones, nearly 90% of them appearing once. V dropped 4 bases and J dropped 3 bases, with 13 bases sitting between them. The CDR3 totals 14 residues. Germline V CDR1 and CDR2: SQVTM, ANQGSEA. Details on this clone: Its antigen is currently unknown.

The receptor was derived from an adult with an advanced solid tumor such as melanoma, head and neck, liver or kidney cancer. The chain combines TRBV29-1 with TRBJ2-1; D call uncertain. Sample: CD4+ or CD8+ T cells sorted from blood, taken in a trial of the OX40 agonist ivuxolimab. The CDR3 reads CSVVGRERYNEQFF. The CDR3 bases are TGCAGCGTTGTGGGTCGAGAACGCTACAATGAGCAGTTCTTC.